The rows below give T cell receptor beta chains drawn from one sample of a study of shared clonotypes between healthy human individuals. Assay: immunoSEQ multiplex PCR; the TCRdb copy retains only in-frame clones and omits some. The sample carries approximately 500,000 clones, about three quarters recorded once. Sequencing input: PBMCs. Receptors were obtained from a woman between 35 and 50 years old in good health. Some clones in this sample may be carry-over from other donors' samples. The CDR3 runs from the conserved cysteine through the conserved F or W. The D gene is left open where the match is weak. A row's size may be missing; if present it is once, few, many or a size class.

clone_size | d_call | j_call | v_call | cdr3_nt | cdr3_aa
NA | NA | TRBJ2-7 | TRBV13 | TGTGCCAGCAGCCCTAGATGGGGCGAGCAGTACTTC | CASSPRWGEQYF
NA | TRBD2 | TRBJ2-3 | TRBV7-9 | TGTGCCAGCTCACGGGAGGGGGGGAGCACAGATACGCAGTATTTT | CASSREGGSTDTQYF
NA | NA | TRBJ1-2 | TRBV6-1 | TGTGCCAGCAGTGAAGTAGGGGTTGGTGGCTACACCTTC | CASSEVGVGGYTF
NA | TRBD1 | TRBJ2-7 | TRBV10-1 | TGCGCCAGCAGTGAGGGGACAGGGCTCCACGAGCAGTACTTC | CASSEGTGLHEQYF
once | NA | TRBJ2-7 | TRBV5-4 | TGTGCCAGCAGCCCTACTTGGGACTCGGAGGAGCAGTACTTC | CASSPTWDSEEQYF
NA | TRBD1 | TRBJ2-2 | TRBV30 | TGTGCCTGGAGTGCAGCCCCCGACAGGGCCGGGGAGCTGTTTTTT | CAWSAAPDRAGELFF
once | NA | TRBJ1-1 | TRBV20-1 | TGCAGTGCTCCGCTAGGGACTGAAGCTTTCTTT | CSAPLGTEAFF
NA | NA | TRBJ2-2 | TRBV7-9 | TGTGCCAGCAGCTTCATCGGGGCCCCACTCGGGGAGCTGTTTTTT | CASSFIGAPLGELFF
few | TRBD1 | TRBJ1-1 | TRBV5-8 | TGTGCCAGCAGCCCCCGGACAGGGAACACTGAAGCTTTCTTT | CASSPRTGNTEAFF
NA | TRBD2 | TRBJ2-7 | TRBV5-8 | TGTGCCAGCAGCTTGGAGCGGGACTACGAGCAGTACTTC | CASSLERDYEQYF
many | TRBD1 | TRBJ2-3 | TRBV2 | TGTGCCAGCAGACAGGGGCTGTTGAATACGCAGTATTTT | CASRQGLLNTQYF
NA | NA | TRBJ1-2 | TRBV29-1 | TGCAGCGTTGAGACACAGGGTAACGGGCACTATGGCTACACCTTC | CSVETQGNGHYGYTF
NA | NA | TRBJ1-2 | TRBV30 | TGTGCCTGGCCCCCCGACGGGGTTTGTGGCTACACCTTC | CAWPPDGVCGYTF
NA | TRBD1 | TRBJ2-7 | TRBV30 | TGTGCCTGGAACAGGGGGCCTGGGTACGAGCAGTACTTC | CAWNRGPGYEQYF
NA | NA | TRBJ2-7 | TRBV9 | TGTGCCAGCAGCTTAGGACCCATACGCGATTACGAGCAGTACTTC | CASSLGPIRDYEQYF
once | TRBD1 | TRBJ2-5 | TRBV28 | TGTGCCAGCAGGGGGACAGGATCCCAAGAGACCCAGTACTTC | CASRGTGSQETQYF
NA | NA | TRBJ1-1 | TRBV19 | TGTGCCAGTAGTCCCCCCCGGGGAAGGGGCACTGAAGCTTTCTTT | CASSPPRGRGTEAFF
NA | NA | TRBJ2-1 | TRBV12-2 | TGTGCAAGTCGCTTCAGACGGAACGAGCAGTTCTTC | CASRFRRNEQFF
NA | NA | TRBJ2-3 | TRBV2 | TGTGCCAGCAGTGTTTCCGAGGGTGCGCAGTATTTT | CASSVSEGAQYF
once | TRBD2 | TRBJ2-3 | TRBV4-3 | TGCGCCAGCAGCCAAGAGTTCCTAGCGGGAGGCGGGTACACAGATACGCAGTATTTT | CASSQEFLAGGGYTDTQYF
NA | TRBD1 | TRBJ2-1 | TRBV29-1 | TGCAGCGGCGGCGGGACAGGGGGCTTGGCGCAGTTCTTC | CSGGGTGGLAQFF
few | NA | TRBJ2-5 | TRBV18 | TGTGCCAGCTCACCGGTCTGGGGGGCTGCGGAGACCCAGTACTTC | CASSPVWGAAETQYF
NA | TRBD2 | TRBJ2-7 | TRBV2 | TGTGCCAGCAGTGTACTAGCGGAACCTTACGAGCAGTACTTC | CASSVLAEPYEQYF
few | NA | TRBJ2-1 | TRBV4-2 | TGTGCCAGCAGCCAAGCGGGCGGGGCCTACAATGAGCAGTTCTTC | CASSQAGGAYNEQFF
few | TRBD1 | TRBJ1-1 | TRBV20-1 | TGCAGTGTTGACAGGGCTGAAGCTTTCTTT | CSVDRAEAFF
NA | NA | TRBJ2-7 | TRBV7-2 | TGTGCCAGCAGCTTATTTAGTGAGTACGAGCAGTACTTC | CASSLFSEYEQYF
NA | TRBD1 | TRBJ1-3 | TRBV30 | TGTGCCTGGGGGACAGGGAGGGCAGGAAACACCATATATTTT | CAWGTGRAGNTIYF
NA | TRBD1 | TRBJ2-1 | TRBV6-1 | TGTGCCAGCATTGAGACAGGGGTCCAGAGCTCCTACAATGAGCAGTTCTTC | CASIETGVQSSYNEQFF